This entry is about one T cell receptor beta chain. Its antigen is currently unknown. V was clipped by 2 bases and J by 1 base; unmatched bases: 1. Germline V gene lookup returns CDR1 MNHEY and CDR2 SMNVEV (reference sequence). The CDR3 is 15 amino acids. This specimen comes from a study of cytomegalovirus exposure and HLA in healthy donors. Profiled with immunoSEQ multiplex PCR; TCRdb holds only in-frame clones, not every one. The profile shows approximately 210,000 clones, 70% to 90% of them singletons. General observations from the study: Under in vitro conditions, a few CMV-associated chains were confirmed as specific for CMV antigens. The study found most TCR sequences rare, yet found some public TCRs in many donors. Investigators reported about 160 TCR beta chains as tied to cytomegalovirus.

The material sequenced was PBMCs. The chain joins TRBV27 to TRBJ2-5, with 10 nucleotides matching TRBD1. This TCR derives from a woman under 30 in good health and CMV-seronegative. The DNA for the CDR3 is TGTGCCAGCAGTTTAGGGACAGGGGTCCAAGAGACCCAGTACTTC. Protein: CASSLGTGVQETQYF.